This entry concerns a single T cell receptor (beta chain). What it binds is not known. The data derive from a study of T cells in Graves' hyperthyroidism and ophthalmopathy. General observations from the study: Researchers report that a 13 V-J model separated ophthalmopathy from stable hyperthyroidism.

With 0 bases removed from V and 4 bases from J, the gap between germline ends came to 11 bases. CDR3 length: 15 residues. CDR1 is KGHDR and CDR2 is SFDVKD in the germline V gene. RNA transcripts were the template for amplifying TCR beta CDR3 regions. The TCR CDR3 first-round RT-PCR relied on the HTBI primer set. TCRdb analysed the multiplex PCR reads with MiXCR anew, one entry per CDR3 protein. Of 530,000 or so distinct CDR3 sequences detected, about 43% appear once; the ten largest clones hold roughly 8.2%. Hyperthyroidism was newly diagnosed in patients aged 18 to 65 (duration under 2 months). Uncontrolled infection, other autoimmune disease, pregnancy or lactation barred patients from enrollment.

The TCR originated in a woman younger than 35 with Graves' hyperthyroidism. The sequenced sample consisted of peripheral blood or thyroid tissue (not recorded which). The V gene is TRBV24-1, the J gene TRBJ2-5, with D tentatively TRBD1 (5 bases). The CDR3 loop is CATSDLVQGRETQYF. The CDR3 DNA reads as TGTGCCACCAGTGATTTGGTCCAGGGTCGAGAGACCCAGTACTTC.